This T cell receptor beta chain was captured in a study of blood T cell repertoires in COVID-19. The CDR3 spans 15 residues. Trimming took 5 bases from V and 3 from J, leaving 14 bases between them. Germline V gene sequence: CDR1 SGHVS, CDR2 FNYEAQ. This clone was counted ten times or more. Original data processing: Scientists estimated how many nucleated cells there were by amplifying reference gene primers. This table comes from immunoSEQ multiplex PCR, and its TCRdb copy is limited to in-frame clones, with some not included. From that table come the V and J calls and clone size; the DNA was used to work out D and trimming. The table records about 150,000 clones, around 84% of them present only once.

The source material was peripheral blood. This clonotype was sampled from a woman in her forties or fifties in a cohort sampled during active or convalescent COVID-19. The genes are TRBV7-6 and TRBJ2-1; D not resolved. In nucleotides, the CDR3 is TGTGCCAGCAGCGTGCAATTAATGAGCTACAATGAGCAGTTCTTC. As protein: CASSVQLMSYNEQFF.